This TCR beta chain came from a study of CD8 T cells in Susac syndrome. Study-level findings and limits: The study acknowledged a relatively small number of individuals in its TCR sequencing and HLA analysis.

RNA was extracted with the RNeasy kit, and a quantity of roughly 0.5 to 1 ug was reverse transcribed using random hexamers. TCRdb reanalysed the immunoSEQ multiplex PCR reads using MiXCR and keeps one entry per CDR3 protein. The sample holds a few hundred thousand distinct CDR3 sequences, 75% to 90% seen once. Of note for this clonotype: What it recognizes is unknown.

Per germline, CDR1 MGHRA and CDR2 YSYEKL. This CDR3 is 15 amino acids long. V lost 0 bases and J 4 bases, leaving 7 bases between the germline ends. The rearrangement uses TRBV4-1 and TRBJ1-6; perhaps TRBD1 as D (5 bases). The TCR comes from a human donor with multiple sclerosis. The sequencing input was CD8+ T cells from PBMCs. The CDR3 sequence is CASSQEPGYNSPLHF. DNA for the CDR3: TGCGCCAGCAGCCAAGAGCCAGGGTATAATTCACCCCTCCACTTT.